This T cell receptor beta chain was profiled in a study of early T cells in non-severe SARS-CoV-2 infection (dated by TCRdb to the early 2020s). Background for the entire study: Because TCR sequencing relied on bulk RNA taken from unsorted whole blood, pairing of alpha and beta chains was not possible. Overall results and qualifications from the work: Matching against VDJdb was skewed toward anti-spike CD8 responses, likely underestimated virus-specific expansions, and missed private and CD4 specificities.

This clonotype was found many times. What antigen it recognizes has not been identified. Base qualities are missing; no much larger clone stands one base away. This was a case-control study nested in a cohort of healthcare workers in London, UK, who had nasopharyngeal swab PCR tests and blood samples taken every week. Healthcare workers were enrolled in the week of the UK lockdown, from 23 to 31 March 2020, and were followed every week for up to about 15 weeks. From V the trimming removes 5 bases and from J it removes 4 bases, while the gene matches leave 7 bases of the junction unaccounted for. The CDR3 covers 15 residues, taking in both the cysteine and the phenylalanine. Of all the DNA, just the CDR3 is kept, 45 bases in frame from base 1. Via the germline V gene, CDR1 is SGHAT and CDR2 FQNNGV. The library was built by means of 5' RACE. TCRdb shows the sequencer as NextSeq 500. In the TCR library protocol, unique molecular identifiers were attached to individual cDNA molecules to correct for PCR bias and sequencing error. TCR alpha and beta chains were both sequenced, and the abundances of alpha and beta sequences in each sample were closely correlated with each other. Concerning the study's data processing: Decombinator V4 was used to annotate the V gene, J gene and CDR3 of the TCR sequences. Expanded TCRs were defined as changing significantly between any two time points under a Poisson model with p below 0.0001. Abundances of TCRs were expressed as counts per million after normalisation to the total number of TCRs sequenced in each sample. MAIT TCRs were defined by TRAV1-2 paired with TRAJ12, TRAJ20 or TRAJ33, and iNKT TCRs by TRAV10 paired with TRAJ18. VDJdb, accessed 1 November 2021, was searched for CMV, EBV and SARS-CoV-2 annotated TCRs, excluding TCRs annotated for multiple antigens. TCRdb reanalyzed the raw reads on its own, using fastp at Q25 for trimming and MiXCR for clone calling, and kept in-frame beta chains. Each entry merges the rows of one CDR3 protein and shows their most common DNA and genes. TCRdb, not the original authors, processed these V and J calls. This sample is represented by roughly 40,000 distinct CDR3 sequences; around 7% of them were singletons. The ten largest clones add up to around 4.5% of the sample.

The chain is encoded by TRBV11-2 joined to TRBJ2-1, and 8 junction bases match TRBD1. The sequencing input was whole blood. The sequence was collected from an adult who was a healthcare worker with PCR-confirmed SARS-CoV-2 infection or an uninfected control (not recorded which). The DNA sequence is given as TGTGCCAGCAGCCCAGACAGGGGCGAGTACAATGAGCAGTTCTTC. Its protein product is CASSPDRGEYNEQFF. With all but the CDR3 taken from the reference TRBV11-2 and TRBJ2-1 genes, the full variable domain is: EAGVAQSPRYKIIEKRQSVAFWCNPISGHATLYWYQQILGQGPKLLIQFQNNGVVDDSQLPKDRFSAERLKGVDSTLKIQPAKLEDSAVYLCASSPDRGEYNEQFFGPGTRLTVL.